This TCR beta chain appears in the sequencing data of a study of blood T cell repertoires in COVID-19. In the study overall: Italy, Spain and the United States were the sources of the convalescent and acute COVID-19 samples. Sources were T cells, B-cell-depleted T cells, or PBMCs; the material itself was cDNA or gDNA.

Authors' processing steps: Amplified reference gene primers provided the basis for estimating nucleated cell counts. Profiling relied on immunoSEQ multiplex PCR, and the TCRdb table lists in-frame clones only, not all of them. Clone size and V and J calls were adopted from that table, with D and trimming inferred from the DNA. The repertoire consists of around 460,000 clones, with about 87% occurring once and the leading ten covering 0.75% to 0.85%. This CDR3 contains 18 residues. Trimming took off 1 base at V and 4 bases at J, with 19 bases between the two ends. CDR1 and CDR2 from the germline V gene are SGHAT and FQNNGV. Patients of the Seattle cohort, enrolled during active infection, were followed longitudinally.

The sequence came from a man between 18 and 35 years old with COVID-19, enrolled during active disease. Sequencing was done on a sample of peripheral blood. The chain is built from TRBV11-2 and TRBJ2-2; possible D gene TRBD2, 7 bases. For the CDR3, the DNA is TGTGCCAGCAGCTTAGGGAAAGGGGGAGGGCCGGTCACCGGGGAGCTGTTTTTT. It translates to CASSLGKGGGPVTGELFF.